These 11 T cell receptor beta chains came from one sample sequenced in a study of graft-versus-host responses after intestinal transplantation. Clones were read by immunoSEQ multiplex PCR, and TCRdb kept only the in-frame ones, dropping some. Of about 100,000 clones listed, 87% are singletons. Their specific antigens are unknown. This specimen consisted of unstimulated CD4+ T cells sorted from spleen or lymph node cells, obtained before intestinal transplant. Receptors originate from a human donor who received an intestinal transplant.

This clone was recorded only once. The gene calls are TRBV28 and TRBJ2-1; D call uncertain. Germline V CDR1 and CDR2: MDHEN, SYDVKM. The CDR3 length is 14 residues. The V gene lost 5 bases and the J gene lost 10 bases, with 18 bases spanning the gap. The CDR3 DNA is TGTGCCAGCAGTCCCGCCCAAGGTGGTGCCGAGCAGTTCTTC. Its protein is CASSPAQGGAEQFF.

The chain is built from TRBV5-1 and TRBJ2-2; the match to TRBD1 covers 9 bases. Germline V gene lookup returns CDR1 SGHRS and CDR2 YFSETQ. Germline trimming cut 4 bases from V and 7 bases from J; bases unmatched to any gene: 5. This CDR3 contains 14 residues. Written as DNA, the CDR3 is TGCGCCAGCAGCGGGACAGGGAGGAGCGGGGAGCTGTTTTTT. Translating gives CASSGTGRSGELFF.

V usage is TRBV2 and J usage is TRBJ1-2; D is undetermined. Germline CDR1 SNHLY, CDR2 FYNNEI. Trimming stripped 1 base from V and 4 bases from J, with 7 bases between. The CDR3 has 13 amino acids. The chain's CDR3 is CASSEEQIYGYTF. DNA of the CDR3: TGTGCCAGCAGTGAAGAACAGATCTATGGCTACACCTTC.

V usage is TRBV6-5 and J usage is TRBJ1-5, with 7 bases identical to TRBD1. Germline CDR1 is MNHEY and CDR2 is SVGAGI. The CDR3 consists of 14 residues. The ends lost 4 bases at V and 6 bases at J; junction bases unmatched: 6. For the CDR3, the DNA is TGTGCCAGCAGTTCCCATACAGGGGTTCAGCCCCAGCATTTT. The encoded protein is CASSSHTGVQPQHF.

Turning to this clone: Within the sample, other DNA sequences also encode this same CDR3. The chain links TRBV6-6 to TRBJ2-7; maybe TRBD2 (5 bases). The germline V and J ends were trimmed by 3 bases and 2 bases, with 8 bases remaining between them. The CDR3 covers 13 residues. CDR1 is MNHNY and CDR2 is SVGAGI in the germline V gene (reference sequence). CDR3 in DNA: TGTGCCAGCAGTTATGGGAGAACCTACGAGCAGTACTTC. It translates to CASSYGRTYEQYF.

J is TRBJ2-1 and V is TRBV4-1; D possibly corresponds to TRBD2 (5 bases). V shed 0 bases and J shed 2 bases, with 8 bases lying between them. Germline-derived CDR1 and CDR2 are MGHRA and YSYEKL. The CDR3 is made up of 15 amino acids. The CDR3 nucleotides read TGCGCCAGCAGCCAAGATCGGGGAGCCTACAATGAGCAGTTCTTC. It encodes CASSQDRGAYNEQFF.

The gene calls are TRBV6-5 and TRBJ1-4, with D hard to call. Trimming removed 0 bases from V and 0 bases from J, with 5 bases in between. The CDR3 extends over 15 amino acids. From germline, CDR1 is MNHEY and CDR2 SVGAGI. CDR3 sequence (DNA): TGTGCCAGCAGTTACTCCAGGCCAACTAATGAAAAACTGTTTTTT. It translates to CASSYSRPTNEKLFF.

This clone was counted a single time. The genes are TRBV6-1 and TRBJ2-5; D possibly uses TRBD1 or TRBD2 (6 bases each). Germline V gives CDR1 MNHNS, CDR2 SASEGT. The CDR3 runs to 11 residues. Trimming removed 8 bases from V and 6 bases from J, with 10 bases in between. CDR3 DNA sequence: TGTGCCAGCGAGGGGGGCAAGACCCAGTACTTC. It specifies CASEGGKTQYF.

This clone was found a few times. This chain uses TRBV9 with TRBJ1-6; D is perhaps TRBD1 (6 bases). Germline assignment: CDR1 SGDLS and CDR2 YYNGEE. The length of the CDR3 is 14 residues. Trimming cost V 3 bases and J 9 bases, with 13 bases left between them. CDR3 loop: CASSARQDRSPLHF. The CDR3 DNA reads TGTGCCAGCAGCGCCCGACAGGACCGTTCACCCCTCCACTTT.

The genes are TRBV7-3 and TRBJ2-2, with D possibly matching TRBD2 (6 bases). Per the germline V gene, CDR1 is SGHTA and CDR2 is FQGTGA. The V and J ends lost 5 bases and 7 bases respectively, with 14 bases between them. The CDR3 sequence is 14 residues long. CDR3 amino acids: CASSVPRGGGELFF. CDR3 DNA: TGTGCCAGCAGCGTCCCCCGGGGAGGCGGGGAGCTGTTTTTT. The full variable domain, completed using reference TRBV7-3 and TRBJ2-2, is GAGVSQTPSNKVTEKGKYVELRCDPISGHTALYWYRQSLGQGPEFLIYFQGTGAADDSGLPNDRFFAVRPEGSVSTLKIQRTERGDSAVYLCASSVPRGGGELFFGEGSRLTVL.

This chain links TRBV9 with TRBJ1-4, with D unclear. This CDR3 spans 14 amino acids. V lost 4 bases and J lost 7, with 14 bases in between. The V gene's germline CDR1 is SGDLS and CDR2 YYNGEE. The CDR3 DNA follows: TGTGCCAGCAGCACCAATGGGAGGGTTGAAAAACTGTTTTTT. Translation gives CASSTNGRVEKLFF.